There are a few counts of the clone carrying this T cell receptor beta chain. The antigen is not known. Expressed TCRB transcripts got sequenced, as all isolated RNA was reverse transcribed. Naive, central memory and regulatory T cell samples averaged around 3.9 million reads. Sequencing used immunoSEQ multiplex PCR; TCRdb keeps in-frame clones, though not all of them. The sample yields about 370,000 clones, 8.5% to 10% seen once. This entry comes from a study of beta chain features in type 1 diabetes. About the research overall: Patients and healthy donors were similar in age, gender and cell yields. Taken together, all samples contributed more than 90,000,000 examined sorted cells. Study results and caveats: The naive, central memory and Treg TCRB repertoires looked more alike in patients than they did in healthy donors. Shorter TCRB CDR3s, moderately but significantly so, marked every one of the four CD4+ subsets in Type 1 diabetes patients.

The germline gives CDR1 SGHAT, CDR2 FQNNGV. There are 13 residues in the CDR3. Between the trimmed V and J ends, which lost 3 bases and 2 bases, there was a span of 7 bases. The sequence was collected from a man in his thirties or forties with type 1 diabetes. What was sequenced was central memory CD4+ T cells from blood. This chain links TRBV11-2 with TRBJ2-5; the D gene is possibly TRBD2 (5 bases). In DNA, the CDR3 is TGTGCCAGCAGCTTCGGGATACAAGAGACCCAGTACTTC. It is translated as CASSFGIQETQYF.